The 13 T cell receptor beta chains in this list originate from one sample, sequenced in a study of post-analysis software for immune sequencing data. Study-wide results and caveats: In patients, TRBV5-6, TRBV5-1 and TRBV20-1 belonged to four or five TRBV segments found more frequently than in controls.

The TCR beta cDNA libraries contained unique molecular identifiers. TCRdb analysed the PCR reads with MiXCR anew, one entry per CDR3 protein. The table records about 560,000 distinct CDR3 sequences, 44% of them present only once. Their cognate antigens are unknown. The sample taken for sequencing was blood. These receptors all stem from a girl aged 5 to 17 with multiple sclerosis.

This chain links TRBV12-3 or TRBV12-4 with TRBJ2-5; 7 bases fit TRBD1. The J call is uncertain, as TRBJ2-7 better fits the DNA end. CDR3 size: 17 residues. CDR3 nucleotides: TGTGCCAGCACCTTCGGTTTGACAGGGCCCTCTAAAGACGAGCAGTACTTC. Its protein product is CASTFGLTGPSKDEQYF.

Only a few counts were recorded for this clonotype. The chain couples TRBV5-1 to TRBJ2-7, with D perhaps being TRBD1 or TRBD2 (5 bases each). V lost 0 bases and J lost 3, with 13 bases in between. CDR3 size: 15 residues. From germline, CDR1 is SGHRS and CDR2 YFSETQ. CDR3 nucleotides: TGCGCCAGCAGCTTGGATGGCCTGGGGGTCTACGAGCAGTACTTC. It encodes CASSLDGLGVYEQYF.

The chain couples TRBV4-1 to TRBJ2-7, with 11 bases fitting TRBD1. Trimming took 1 base from V and 5 from J; bases not matched to a gene: 7. The CDR3 has 16 residues. Germline CDR1 MGHRA, CDR2 YSYEKL. CDR3 protein: CASSQVARTGGNEQYF. The CDR3 DNA follows: TGCGCCAGCAGCCAAGTGGCCCGGACAGGGGGCAACGAGCAGTACTTC.

The genes are TRBV11-1 and TRBJ2-5; D possibly corresponds to TRBD2 (6 bases). The DNA end is more similar to TRBJ2-7, so the J call may be wrong. The germline gives CDR1 SGHAT, CDR2 FQDESV (reference sequence). This CDR3 has 13 amino acids. The CDR3 DNA is TGTGCCAGCTCTCCGGGGGAAATCTACGAGCAGTACTTC. Residues: CASSPGEIYEQYF.

This clonotype was observed many times. This chain connects TRBV12-3 or TRBV12-4 to TRBJ1-6; 9 nucleotides line up with TRBD1. V shed 6 bases and J 5 bases; nucleotides not matched to a gene: 5. The CDR3 sequence is 15 residues long. CDR3 amino acids: CASRRTGVDNSPLHF. The CDR3 nucleotides are TGTGCCAGCAGACGGACAGGGGTCGATAATTCACCCCTCCACTTT.

This clonotype was found a few times. The chain is built from TRBV24-1 and TRBJ1-2, with 8 positions matching TRBD1. The V gene end was trimmed by 3 bases and the J gene end by 1 base; junction bases not matched to a gene: 3. CDR1 and CDR2 from the germline V gene are KGHDR and SFDVKD. The CDR3 extends over 15 amino acids. The CDR3 DNA is TGTGCCACCAGTGATGGCGGACAGGGTAACTATGGCTACACCTTC. It is translated as CATSDGGQGNYGYTF.

The rearrangement uses TRBV29-1 and TRBJ2-7, with 10 bases fitting TRBD2. TRBJ2-5 matches the DNA end more closely, so the J call is doubtful. This CDR3 spans 14 amino acids. Germline V gene sequence: CDR1 SQVTM, CDR2 ANQGSEA. In DNA form, the CDR3 reads TGCAGCGTTGAGCTAGCGGGAGTGATAGAGACCCAGTACTTC. It yields the protein CSVELAGVIETQYF.

The J gene is TRBJ2-5, the V gene TRBV3-1; 7 bases line up with TRBD2. With 2 bases clipped from V and 3 bases from J, the junction kept 9 bases outside the gene matches. This CDR3 spans 16 amino acids. Per the germline V gene, CDR1 is LGHDT and CDR2 is YNNKEL (reference sequence). CDR3 nucleotide sequence: TGTGCCAGCAGCCAATCCCAGGCGGGAGTTAAAGAGACCCAGTACTTC. Protein product: CASSQSQAGVKETQYF.

This clonotype was picked up a small number of times. The V call is TRBV10-3, the J call TRBJ1-6, with 8 bases that match TRBD1. V shed 0 bases, J shed 7 bases, and the junction held 2 bases outside the gene matches. The CDR3 contains 15 residues. The V gene's germline CDR1 is ENHRY and CDR2 SYGVKD. The CDR3, as DNA: TGTGCCATCAGTGAGTCGCGGGACAGGAATTCACCCCTCCACTTT. Protein: CAISESRDRNSPLHF.

This clonotype came up a few times. The CDR3 loop is CASSQEERGAYEQYF. CDR3 DNA: TGCGCCAGCAGCCAAGAAGAACGGGGGGCCTACGAGCAGTACTTC. The rearrangement links TRBV4-1 to TRBJ2-7; TRBD2 aligns across 7 bases. CDR1 and CDR2 (germline): MGHRA, YSYEKL. With 0 bases clipped from V and 2 bases from J, the junction kept 4 bases outside the gene matches. The length of the CDR3 is 15 residues.

The V and J genes are TRBV6-1 and TRBJ1-2; no reliable D call. The CDR3 extends over 14 amino acids. Germline V lookup: CDR1 MNHNS, CDR2 SASEGT. Trimming stripped 3 bases from V and 1 base from J, with 9 bases between. CDR3 sequence reads: CASSDPGINYGYTF. CDR3 nucleotide sequence: TGTGCCAGCAGTGATCCCGGGATTAACTATGGCTACACCTTC.

The chain recombines TRBV12-3 or TRBV12-4 with TRBJ1-2; TRBD1 might be the D (5 bases). Trimming pared 2 bases from V and 6 bases from J, leaving 16 bases between. The CDR3 runs 15 residues. The CDR3 DNA is TGTGCCAGCAGTTTATTTTGGGGCAGGGCAGATGGCTACACCTTC. As protein: CASSLFWGRADGYTF.

The chain couples TRBV7-9 to TRBJ2-1, with D perhaps TRBD1 (6 bases). The CDR3 is made up of 17 amino acids. V lost 5 bases to trimming and J lost 0 bases, with 17 bases between them. Germline-derived CDR1 and CDR2 are SEHNR and FQNEAQ (reference sequence). CDR3 DNA sequence: TGTGCCAGCAGCCATCAGGACAGACTTAGCTCCTACAATGAGCAGTTCTTC. The encoded protein is CASSHQDRLSSYNEQFF.